This TCR beta chain was recorded in a study of cytomegalovirus exposure and HLA in healthy donors. This PCR relied on a set of 60 Vbeta primers and 13 Jbeta primers. Generated by immunoSEQ multiplex PCR, the TCRdb table keeps only in-frame clones and is missing some. Seen here are around 140,000 clones, approximately 78% observed once, and the top ten hold 6.2%. CDR3 length equals 16 residues. The germline V gene encodes CDR1 MNHEY and CDR2 SVGAGI. The V and J genes are TRBV6-5 and TRBJ2-5; TRBD2 matches 10 bases. The J call is uncertain, as TRBJ2-7 better fits the DNA end. Sequences were obtained from PBMCs. The receptor was derived from a woman between 35 and 50 years old in good health and CMV-seropositive. The CDR3 sequence: CASSYVRTSGSYEQYF. CDR3 nucleotides: TGTGCCAGCAGTTACGTACGGACTAGCGGCTCCTACGAGCAGTACTTC.